The 15 T cell receptor beta chains below come from one sample, sequenced in a study of blood T cell repertoires in COVID-19. Clones were sequenced by immunoSEQ multiplex PCR, and TCRdb holds only the in-frame ones, with some missing. The sample comprises 300,000 to 350,000 clones, about nine tenths of which are singletons, and approximately 9.9% rests with the top ten. Sequenced material: peripheral blood. These receptors came from a man between 25 and 39 years old with COVID-19, enrolled during active disease.

This clone was observed a single time. The chain employs TRBV23-1 and TRBJ2-6; a possible D gene is TRBD1 (6 bases). TRBV23-1 is filed as an ORF, its function uncertain. This CDR3 region has 20 residues. The germline V and J ends were trimmed by 5 bases and 2 bases, with 25 bases remaining between them. The CDR3 loop is CASSGKMGGIGGPGANVLTF. The CDR3 DNA follows: TGCGCCAGCAGTGGGAAGATGGGTGGGATAGGGGGTCCTGGGGCCAACGTCCTGACTTTC.

The chain is built from TRBV9 and TRBJ1-2; TRBD1 matches 11 bases. Germline CDR1 SGDLS, CDR2 YYNGEE. V shed 2 bases and J 8 bases; nucleotides not matched to a gene: 11. CDR3 length: 16 residues. The CDR3 reads CASSVGGTGGLGGYTF. In DNA form, the CDR3 reads TGTGCCAGCAGCGTGGGAGGGACAGGGGGTTTGGGAGGCTACACCTTC.

V usage is TRBV9 and J usage is TRBJ2-1; 11 nucleotides line up with TRBD1. Looked up from germline, CDR1 is SGDLS and CDR2 is YYNGEE. V lost 4 bases, J lost 7 bases, and 16 bases stayed unmatched. The CDR3 totals 18 residues. The CDR3 region is CASSLGLGTGGPLNEQFF. For the CDR3, the DNA is TGTGCCAGCAGCCTTGGCCTCGGGACAGGGGGGCCATTGAATGAGCAGTTCTTC.

The chain carries TRBV28 and TRBJ1-5; 9 nucleotides align to TRBD1. The CDR3 runs 15 residues. With 6 bases clipped from V and 6 bases from J, the junction kept 9 bases outside the gene matches. Germline lookup yields CDR1 MDHEN and CDR2 SYDVKM. DNA for the CDR3: TGTGCCAGCAGCACTTTTCCGGGACAGGGTCAGCCCCAGCATTTT. This gives the protein CASSTFPGQGQPQHF. Full variable domain (outside the CDR3, taken from reference TRBV28 and TRBJ1-5): DVKVTQSSRYLVKRTGEKVFLECVQDMDHENMFWYRQDPGLGLRLIYFSYDVKMKEKGDIPEGYSVSREKKERFSLILESASTNQTSMYLCASSTFPGQGQPQHFGDGTRLSIL.

Concerning this clone: The same CDR3 can be traced to other DNA sequences in this sample. V is TRBV9 and J is TRBJ1-2; TRBD1 is a possible D gene (6 bases). Trimming stripped 2 bases from V and 2 bases from J, with 7 bases between. The CDR3 spans 13 residues. Per germline, CDR1 SGDLS and CDR2 YYNGEE. Written as DNA, the CDR3 is TGTGCCAGCAGCGTCCAGGGGAACTATGGCTACACCTTC. Translation: CASSVQGNYGYTF.

J is TRBJ1-2 and V is TRBV2; D uncertain. The CDR3 loop spans 13 amino acids. Germline CDR1 SNHLY, CDR2 FYNNEI. Trimming stripped 7 bases from V and 0 bases from J, with 9 bases between. CDR3 nucleotides: TGTGCCAGCATCAGAGGTACTAACTATGGCTACACCTTC. Its translation: CASIRGTNYGYTF.

The chain joins TRBV11-3 to TRBJ2-1; the D gene is possibly TRBD2 (5 bases). Trimming removed 1 base at V and 5 bases at J, with 9 bases between. The CDR3 is made up of 14 amino acids. CDR1 is SGHNT and CDR2 is YENEEA in the germline V gene. The chain's CDR3 is CASSLVGSHNEQFF. CDR3 nucleotide sequence: TGTGCCAGCAGCTTAGTGGGGAGCCACAATGAGCAGTTCTTC.

This clone was seen once. J is TRBJ2-1 and V is TRBV30, with 7 bases matching TRBD2. CDR1 is GTSNPN, CDR2 SVGIG, per germline (reference sequence). The CDR3 sequence is 16 residues long. V dropped 0 bases and J dropped 0; count of bases not matched to a gene: 5. CDR3 amino acids: CAWSVRRGSSYNEQFF. DNA for the CDR3: TGTGCCTGGAGTGTAAGGCGGGGGAGCTCCTACAATGAGCAGTTCTTC.

The J gene is TRBJ1-1, the V gene TRBV7-6; D gene uncertain. V dropped 1 base and J dropped 5 bases, with 11 bases sitting between them. This CDR3 is 14 amino acids long. Germline assignment: CDR1 SGHVS and CDR2 FNYEAQ. CDR3 residues: CASSLDPGNTEAFF. CDR3 nucleotide sequence: TGTGCCAGCAGCTTAGACCCGGGTAATACTGAAGCTTTCTTT.

This rearrangement joins TRBV19 to TRBJ1-1, with 10 bases lining up with TRBD1. CDR3 size: 17 residues. The V and J ends lost 0 bases and 0 bases, in that order; junction bases with no gene match: 4. Germline V lookup: CDR1 LNHDA, CDR2 SQIVND (reference sequence). CDR3 bases: TGTGCCAGTAGTATAGAATCGGGACAGGGGATGAACACTGAAGCTTTCTTT. Protein: CASSIESGQGMNTEAFF.

This clone has only a few counts. The chain recombines TRBV10-3 with TRBJ1-2; no firm D call. Germline V gene sequence: CDR1 ENHRY, CDR2 SYGVKD. V shed 3 bases and J shed 9 bases, with 11 bases lying between them. This CDR3 has 12 amino acids. CDR3 nucleotides: TGTGCCATCAGTGATGGTTCTAGAAGCTACACCTTC. It translates to CAISDGSRSYTF.

This rearrangement joins TRBV11-1 to TRBJ2-7; 7 bases are shared with TRBD1. The ends lost 4 bases at V and 3 bases at J; junction bases unmatched: 9. This CDR3 is built from 15 residues. CDR1 and CDR2 (germline): SGHAT, FQDESV (reference sequence). CDR3 region: CASSSPRTGDYEQYF. CDR3 coding DNA: TGTGCCAGCAGCTCGCCCCGGACAGGAGACTACGAGCAGTACTTC.

The chain recombines TRBV5-1 with TRBJ1-2; 7 nucleotides match TRBD1. Unmatched junction bases numbered 5, after V lost 0 bases and J lost 3 bases. Per the germline V gene, CDR1 is SGHRS and CDR2 is YFSETQ. The CDR3 is 15 residues long. The CDR3 is CASSLATGAHYGYTF. CDR3 bases: TGCGCCAGCAGCTTGGCAACAGGGGCTCACTATGGCTACACCTTC.

This clone was counted a single time. V and J are TRBV3-1 (or the pseudogene TRBV3-2) and TRBJ2-3; the D gene is possibly TRBD2 (5 bases). The length of the CDR3 is 13 residues. Germline-derived CDR1 and CDR2 are LGHDT and YNNKEL (reference sequence). Trimming cost V 1 base and J 3 bases, with 5 bases left between them. This CDR3 reads CASSQAGTDTQYF. CDR3 coding DNA: TGTGCCAGCAGCCAAGCGGGGACAGATACGCAGTATTTT.

This clone appeared a single time. CDR3 sequence reads: CASRRQGSYEQYF. The CDR3 coding sequence is TGTGCCAGCAGACGACAGGGCTCCTACGAGCAGTACTTC. The chain employs TRBV6-5 and TRBJ2-7, with 7 bases matching TRBD1. Germline V gives CDR1 MNHEY, CDR2 SVGAGI. V lost 6 bases and J lost 0; bases outside the gene matches: 2. The CDR3 runs 13 residues.